This TCR beta chain was retrieved from a study of blood T cell repertoires in COVID-19. The CDR3 has 16 amino acids. Trimming at V came to 2 bases and at J to 5 bases, leaving 8 bases not matched to a gene. Germline CDR1 reads SGDLS; CDR2 reads YYNGEE. Some clones are missing from TCRdb's copy, which holds only in-frame ones; the method was immunoSEQ multiplex PCR. The data contain roughly 140,000 clones, more than 70% of them singletons. The chain is built from TRBV9 and TRBJ2-2, with 8 bases fitting TRBD1. This sequence originates from a woman in her 50s with acute or convalescent COVID-19. The specimen was peripheral blood. CDR3 sequence: CASSVQGAQNTGELFF. CDR3 coding DNA: TGTGCCAGCAGCGTCCAGGGGGCGCAAAATACCGGGGAGCTGTTTTTT.